These 30 T cell receptor beta chains came from one sample sequenced in a study of T cells in Graves' hyperthyroidism and ophthalmopathy. TCR beta CDR3 regions were amplified from RNA. A set of HTBI primers served as the primers for a first-round RT-PCR of the TCR CDR3. From the multiplex PCR reads, TCRdb called clonotypes with MiXCR, one entry per CDR3 protein. The sample lists 530,000 or so distinct CDR3 sequences, roughly 24% occurring once. The sample comprised blood. The source of these receptors is a woman in her 30s with Graves' ophthalmopathy.

This clonotype was seen repeatedly, ten times or more. V is TRBV12-3 or TRBV12-4 and J is TRBJ2-7; 12 bases match TRBD1. This CDR3 has 14 amino acids. V was clipped by 6 bases and J by 6 bases; unmatched bases: 6. CDR3 DNA: TGTGCCAGCAGATACGGGACAGGGGGCGGCGAGCAGTACTTC. Translated, it gives CASRYGTGGGEQYF.

In nucleotides, the CDR3 is TGTGCCAGCAGTCGGGGACAGGTGATATATGGCTACACCTTC. Amino acid sequence: CASSRGQVIYGYTF. The V call is TRBV28, the J call TRBJ1-2; TRBD1 matches at 8 bases. Germline trimming cut 5 bases from V and 5 bases from J; bases unmatched to any gene: 7. The CDR3 runs to 14 residues. Per the germline V gene, CDR1 is MDHEN and CDR2 is SYDVKM.

Details on this clonotype: A read error may account for a junction end that differs from germline. V is TRBV5-8 and J is TRBJ2-5; D is ambiguous. The V gene's germline CDR1 is SGHTS and CDR2 YDEGEE. CDR3 length equals 15 residues. CDR3 region: CASSFRETFQGTQYF. For the CDR3, the DNA is TGTGCCAGCAGCTTTCGTGAAACCTTCCAAGGGACCCAGTACTTC.

This clonotype was seen repeatedly, ten times or more. The chain carries TRBV6-2 or TRBV6-3 and TRBJ2-5, with D maybe TRBD2 (6 bases). The CDR3 totals 15 residues. Trimming stripped 0 bases from V and 2 bases from J, with 10 bases between. Germline CDR1 MNHEY, CDR2 SVGEGT. The DNA of the CDR3 is TGTGCCAGCAGTTACTCGACTAGTTGGCAAGAGACCCAGTACTTC. Amino acids: CASSYSTSWQETQYF.

The V gene is TRBV5-1, the J gene TRBJ2-7, with 12 bases matching TRBD1. Trimming removed 0 bases from V and 7 bases from J; junction bases left unmatched: 5. This CDR3 comprises 15 residues. CDR1 and CDR2 from the germline V gene are SGHRS and YFSETQ. The CDR3 protein is CASSLEGQGAWEQYF. The CDR3 nucleotides are TGCGCCAGCAGCTTGGAGGGACAGGGGGCTTGGGAGCAGTACTTC.

This clonotype was seen only a few times. The conserved closing phenylalanine or tryptophan is absent in this CDR3, likely reflecting a read error. The J gene is TRBJ2-7, the V gene TRBV4-1, with TRBD2 matching over 9 bases. V lost 1 base and J lost 2; bases outside the gene matches: 0. CDR1 and CDR2 (germline): MGHRA, YSYEKL. The CDR3 totals 14 residues. The CDR3 DNA is TGCGCCAGCAGCCAAGTAGCGGGGGCCTACGAGCAGTACCTC. Its protein is CASSQVAGAYEQYL.

This chain connects TRBV18 to TRBJ1-1; 11 bases fit TRBD1. This CDR3 has 16 amino acids. J gave up 4 bases and V 5 bases, and 9 bases lay outside the gene matches. Germline-derived CDR1 and CDR2 are KGHSH and LQKENI. CDR3 coding DNA: TGTGCCAGCTCATCGGACAGGGGGCATATTAGCACTGAAGCTTTCTTT. Amino acid sequence: CASSSDRGHISTEAFF.

The gene calls are TRBV19 and TRBJ1-2; 7 nucleotides match TRBD1. The length of the CDR3 is 14 residues. The V segment lost 6 bases and the J segment 3 bases; nucleotides outside the gene matches: 7. Germline values: CDR1 LNHDA, CDR2 SQIVND (reference sequence). The CDR3 sequence is CASSFGTAHYGYTF. Here the CDR3 DNA reads TGTGCCAGTAGCTTCGGGACAGCACACTATGGCTACACCTTC.

This clonotype came up many times. J is TRBJ2-5 and V is TRBV11-2; TRBD2 matches 14 bases. Germline CDR1 reads SGHAT; CDR2 reads FQNNGV. The CDR3 runs to 18 residues. V shed 1 base, J shed 4 bases, and the junction held 8 bases outside the gene matches. The CDR3 DNA sequence: TGTGCCAGCAGCTTAGTAGGAGTAGGGACTAGCGGGGGAGAGACCCAGTACTTC. Amino acid sequence: CASSLVGVGTSGGETQYF.

In its sample, this clonotype was seen many times. The V and J genes are TRBV4-3 and TRBJ2-7; D remains unclear. The CDR3 is 14 amino acids. Germline assignment: CDR1 LGHNA and CDR2 YSLEER. Trimming shortened V by 4 bases and J by 3 bases, and 13 bases separated the two germline ends. CDR3 bases: TGCGCCAGCAGCCGAGGATACGAGAACTACGAGCAGTACTTC. This sequence encodes CASSRGYENYEQYF.

The V and J genes are TRBV12-3 or TRBV12-4 and TRBJ1-1, with D unresolved. There are 13 residues in the CDR3. Trimming took off 1 base at V and 7 bases at J, with 10 bases between the two ends. CDR3 residues: CASSLVVDDEAFF. The DNA of the CDR3 is TGTGCCAGCAGTTTAGTGGTTGATGATGAAGCTTTCTTT.

This clonotype was observed a few times. The CDR3 region is CASSRDGMGGNTIYF. The CDR3 nucleotides are TGTGCCAGCAGCCGGGACGGAATGGGGGGAAACACCATATATTTT. V is TRBV9 and J is TRBJ1-3, with D possibly matching TRBD1 (5 bases). CDR1 SGDLS and CDR2 YYNGEE come from the germline V gene. V shed 4 bases and J shed 4 bases, with 15 bases lying between them. CDR3 length equals 15 residues. Full variable domain (outside the CDR3, taken from reference TRBV9 and TRBJ1-3): DSGVTQTPKHLITATGQRVTLRCSPRSGDLSVYWYQQSLDQGLQFLIQYYNGEERAKGNILERFSAQQFPDLHSELNLSSLELGDSALYFCASSRDGMGGNTIYFGEGSWLTVV.

This clonotype was seen a few times. This sequence joins TRBV6-1 and TRBJ1-2; TRBD1 aligns across 7 bases. Per germline, CDR1 MNHNS and CDR2 SASEGT. CDR3 size: 13 residues. With 2 bases clipped from V and 5 bases from J, the junction kept 2 bases outside the gene matches. CDR3 region: CASSERGQYGYTF. The DNA of the CDR3 is TGTGCCAGCAGTGAAAGGGGGCAGTATGGCTACACCTTC.

Concerning this clonotype: A single base separates this from a much larger clone, so it may be a read error. The chain combines TRBV29-1 with TRBJ2-5; 7 bases line up with TRBD1. Per the germline V gene, CDR1 is SQVTM and CDR2 is ANQGSEA. CDR3 length: 12 amino acids. DNA of the CDR3: TGCAGCGGGGGACAGTTCCAAGAGACCAAGTACTTC. Protein sequence: CSGGQFQETKYF.

This clonotype was seen ten or more times. The chain joins TRBV29-1 to TRBJ1-1, with TRBD1 matching 7 bases. The CDR3 covers 14 residues. Germline-derived CDR1 and CDR2 are SQVTM and ANQGSEA. Unmatched junction bases numbered 9, after V lost 7 bases and J lost 1 base. CDR3 DNA: TGCAGCGCCTTGGGGACAGAAAAGAACACTGAAGCTTTCTTT. This codes for CSALGTEKNTEAFF.

The rearrangement joins TRBV20-1 to TRBJ2-2; D is ambiguous. The germline gives CDR1 DFQATT, CDR2 SNEGSKA (reference sequence). The CDR3 is 12 amino acids. The V gene lost 2 bases and the J gene lost 6 bases, with 7 bases spanning the gap. The CDR3 bases are TGCAGTGCTAGAAGAGAGGCCGGGGAGCTGTTTTTT. Its protein product is CSARREAGELFF.

A few counts support this clonotype. J is TRBJ1-1 and V is TRBV10-3; 8 bases agree with TRBD1. This CDR3 is built from 15 residues. Germline V gene sequence: CDR1 ENHRY, CDR2 SYGVKD. V lost 11 bases and J lost 5; bases outside the gene matches: 16. The CDR3 region is CASRGSTGVRTEAFF. CDR3 DNA: TGTGCCTCTAGGGGGTCGACAGGGGTTCGGACTGAAGCTTTCTTT.

This clonotype was seen repeatedly, ten times or more. The J gene is TRBJ1-4, the V gene TRBV27, with D uncertain. CDR1 and CDR2 (germline): MNHEY, SMNVEV (reference sequence). The CDR3 sequence is 11 residues long. Trimming cost V 6 bases and J 4 bases, with 3 bases left between them. The CDR3 region is CASRFNEKLFF. The CDR3 nucleotides are TGTGCCAGCAGGTTTAATGAAAAACTGTTTTTT.

The chain recombines TRBV30 with TRBJ1-6; no definite D call. Trimming pared 0 bases from V and 8 bases from J, leaving 17 bases between. Germline CDR1 and CDR2: GTSNPN and SVGIG (reference sequence). This CDR3 comprises 16 residues. As DNA, the CDR3 is TGTGCCTGGAGTGTACACCTGGGAGGGCCTCATTCACCCCTCCACTTT. Its translation is CAWSVHLGGPHSPLHF.

This clonotype was counted many times. V is TRBV25-1 and J is TRBJ1-1, with D unresolved. This CDR3 region has 15 residues. The germline V and J ends were trimmed by 2 bases and 0 bases, with 10 bases remaining between them. Germline loops: CDR1 MGHDK, CDR2 SYGVNS. The CDR3 region has the DNA TGTGCCAGCAGTGAAGAAATTGGGATGAACACTGAAGCTTTCTTT. It encodes CASSEEIGMNTEAFF.

This clonotype was observed many times. This chain joins TRBV11-2 and TRBJ1-2; D is uncertain. This CDR3 comprises 13 residues. The V gene lost 4 bases and the J gene lost 6 bases, with 12 bases spanning the gap. Germline CDR1 SGHAT, CDR2 FQNNGV. The CDR3 protein is CASSSRPKDGYTF. The CDR3 coding sequence is TGTGCCAGCAGCTCTCGACCGAAGGATGGCTACACCTTC.

The V call is TRBV6-1, the J call TRBJ1-5; D is unclear. The CDR3 extends over 14 amino acids. In germline, CDR1 is MNHNS, CDR2 SASEGT. V was clipped by 5 bases and J by 0 bases, with 8 bases between them. The DNA of the CDR3 is TGTGCCAGCAGTCTAGAGAGTAGCAATCAGCCCCAGCATTTT. This codes for CASSLESSNQPQHF.

Remarks on this clonotype: A much larger clone lies a single base off, so this may be a read error. No conserved phenylalanine or tryptophan ends this CDR3, so it is likely a read error. The chain has TRBV2 and TRBJ2-7, with D possibly matching TRBD2 (6 bases). This CDR3 has 19 amino acids. Per the germline V gene, CDR1 is SNHLY and CDR2 is FYNNEI. Trimming removed 7 bases at V and 2 bases at J, with 30 bases between. The CDR3 DNA reads TGTGCCAGCAAGCCGCAAATAAAGAGACGGGCCGGGGGTGCCTACGAGCAGTACCTC. It translates to CASKPQIKRRAGGAYEQYL.

The gene calls are TRBV27 and TRBJ2-5, with no clear D. Germline V gene data show CDR1 as MNHEY and CDR2 as SMNVEV (reference sequence). The V and J ends lost 6 bases and 2 bases respectively, with 19 bases between them. There are 16 residues in the CDR3. This CDR3 is CASSPHWGSPQETQYF. CDR3 nucleotide sequence: TGTGCCAGCAGCCCCCACTGGGGAAGCCCTCAAGAGACCCAGTACTTC.

This clonotype was seen many times. The V and J genes are TRBV20-1 and TRBJ2-2; 8 bases fit TRBD2. This CDR3 is built from 14 residues. J lost 7 bases, V lost 6 bases, and 10 bases had no gene match. Per germline, CDR1 DFQATT and CDR2 SNEGSKA (reference sequence). The CDR3 is CSAPFRGGYGELFF. The DNA of the CDR3 is TGCAGTGCCCCTTTTCGGGGGGGCTACGGGGAGCTGTTTTTT.

This clonotype was counted at least ten times. This chain links TRBV14 with TRBJ2-7; D unclear. This CDR3 is 12 amino acids long. Germline V gives CDR1 SGHDN, CDR2 FVKESK. The V end was cut by 3 bases, the J end by 2 bases, with 5 bases between. The CDR3 DNA reads TGTGCCAGCAGCCAGACCCCCTACGAGCAGTACTTC. Protein sequence: CASSQTPYEQYF.

This clonotype was seen many times. The CDR3 ends on some other residue instead of the conserved phenylalanine or tryptophan, so this is likely a read error. J is TRBJ2-2 and V is TRBV9; 8 bases are a match to TRBD1. CDR3 length equals 15 residues. CDR1 and CDR2 from the germline V gene are SGDLS and YYNGEE. J gave up 3 bases and V 0 bases, and 1 base lay outside the gene matches. CDR3 sequence reads: CASSVAQGDTGELFS. CDR3 coding DNA: TGTGCCAGCAGCGTAGCACAGGGGGACACCGGGGAGCTGTTTTCT.

This clonotype was seen repeatedly, ten times or more. The chain joins TRBV9 to TRBJ2-2; D call uncertain. The CDR3 totals 12 residues. V was pared by 5 bases and J by 2 bases, with 4 bases between. Germline V gives CDR1 SGDLS, CDR2 YYNGEE. The chain's CDR3 is CASSVNTGELFF. The CDR3 DNA sequence: TGTGCCAGCAGTGTAAACACCGGGGAGCTGTTTTTT.

This clonotype was seen many times. The genes are TRBV12-3 or TRBV12-4 and TRBJ1-1; D is ambiguous. V lost 6 bases and J 0 bases, leaving 8 bases between the germline ends. This CDR3 has 13 amino acids. The DNA of the CDR3 is TGTGCCAGCAGCAAGACCATGAACACTGAAGCTTTCTTT. This codes for CASSKTMNTEAFF.

As regards this clonotype: One end of the junction fails to match germline, which may point to a read error. The gene calls are TRBV6-4 and TRBJ2-7; no definite D call. The germline V gene encodes CDR1 MRHNA and CDR2 SNTAGT. CDR3 length equals 11 residues. CDR3 sequence (DNA): TGTACCAGCAGTGAGCCCTACGAGCAGTACTTC. This translates into CTSSEPYEQYF.